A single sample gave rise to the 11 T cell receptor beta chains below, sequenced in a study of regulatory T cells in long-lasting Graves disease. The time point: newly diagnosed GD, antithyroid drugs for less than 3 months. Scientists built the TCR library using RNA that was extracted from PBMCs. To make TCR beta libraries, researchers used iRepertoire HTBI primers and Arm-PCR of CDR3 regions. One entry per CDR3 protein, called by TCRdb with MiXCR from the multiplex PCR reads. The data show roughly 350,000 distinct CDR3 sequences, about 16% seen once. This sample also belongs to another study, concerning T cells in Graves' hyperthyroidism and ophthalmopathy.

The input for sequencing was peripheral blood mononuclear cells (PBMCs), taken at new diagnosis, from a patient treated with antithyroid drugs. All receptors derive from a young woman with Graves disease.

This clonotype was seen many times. CDR3 region: CASSFSTGTETQYF. The DNA of the CDR3 is TGTGCCAGCAGCTTCTCGACTGGGACGGAGACCCAGTACTTC. The chain combines TRBV11-2 with TRBJ2-5; D assignment may be TRBD1 or TRBD2 (5 bases each). The germline V gene encodes CDR1 SGHAT and CDR2 FQNNGV. This CDR3 has 14 residues. V gave up 3 bases and J gave up 5 bases, with 13 bases separating them.

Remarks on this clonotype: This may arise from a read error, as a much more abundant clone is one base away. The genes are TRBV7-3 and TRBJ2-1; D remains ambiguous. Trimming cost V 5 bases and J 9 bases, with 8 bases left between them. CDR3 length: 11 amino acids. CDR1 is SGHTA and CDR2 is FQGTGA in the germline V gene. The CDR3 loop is CASSACREQFF. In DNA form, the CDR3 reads TGTGCCAGCAGCGCATGTCGTGAGCAGTTCTTC.

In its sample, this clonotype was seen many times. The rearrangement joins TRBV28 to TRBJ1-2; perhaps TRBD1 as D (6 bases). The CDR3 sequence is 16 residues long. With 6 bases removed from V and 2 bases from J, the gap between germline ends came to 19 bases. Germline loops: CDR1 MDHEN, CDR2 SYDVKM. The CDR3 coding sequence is TGTGCCAGCAGACTGACCACAGGGTTGGGGAACTATGGCTACACCTTC. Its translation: CASRLTTGLGNYGYTF.

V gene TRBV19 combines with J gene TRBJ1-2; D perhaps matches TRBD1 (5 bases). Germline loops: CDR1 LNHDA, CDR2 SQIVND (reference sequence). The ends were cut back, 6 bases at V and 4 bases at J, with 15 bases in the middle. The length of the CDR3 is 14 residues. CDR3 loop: CASRRDSGGYGYTF. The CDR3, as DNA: TGTGCCAGTAGACGGGACTCCGGGGGCTATGGCTACACCTTC.

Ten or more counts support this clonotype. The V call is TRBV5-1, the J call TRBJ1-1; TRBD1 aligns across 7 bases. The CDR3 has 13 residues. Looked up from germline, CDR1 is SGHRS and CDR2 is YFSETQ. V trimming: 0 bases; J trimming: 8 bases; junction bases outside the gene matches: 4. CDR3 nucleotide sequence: TGCGCCAGCAGCTTGGCCCCGGACAGGGAAGCTTTCTTT. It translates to CASSLAPDREAFF.

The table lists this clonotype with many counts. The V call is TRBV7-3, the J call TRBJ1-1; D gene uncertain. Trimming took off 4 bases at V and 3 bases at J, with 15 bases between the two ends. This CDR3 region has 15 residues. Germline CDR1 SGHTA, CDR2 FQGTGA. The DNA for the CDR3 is TGTGCCAGCAGCTCCCCAAGGAGCTTTTACACTGAAGCTTTCTTT. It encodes CASSSPRSFYTEAFF. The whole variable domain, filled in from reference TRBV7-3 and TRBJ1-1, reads GAGVSQTPSNKVTEKGKYVELRCDPISGHTALYWYRQSLGQGPEFLIYFQGTGAADDSGLPNDRFFAVRPEGSVSTLKIQRTERGDSAVYLCASSSPRSFYTEAFFGQGTRLTVV.

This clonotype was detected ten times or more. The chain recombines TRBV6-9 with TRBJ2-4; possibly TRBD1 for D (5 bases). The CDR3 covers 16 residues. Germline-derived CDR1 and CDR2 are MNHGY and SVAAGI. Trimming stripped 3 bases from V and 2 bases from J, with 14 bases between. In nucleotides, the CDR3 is TGTGCCAGCAGTTACTCCGGCAGGGAAACCAAAAACATTCAGTACTTC. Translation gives CASSYSGRETKNIQYF.

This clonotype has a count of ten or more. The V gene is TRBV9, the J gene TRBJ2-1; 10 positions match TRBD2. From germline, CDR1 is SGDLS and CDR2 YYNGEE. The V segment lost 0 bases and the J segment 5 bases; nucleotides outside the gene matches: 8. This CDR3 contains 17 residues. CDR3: CASSVDPAGGQNNEQFF. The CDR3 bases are TGTGCCAGCAGCGTAGATCCAGCGGGGGGGCAAAACAATGAGCAGTTCTTC.

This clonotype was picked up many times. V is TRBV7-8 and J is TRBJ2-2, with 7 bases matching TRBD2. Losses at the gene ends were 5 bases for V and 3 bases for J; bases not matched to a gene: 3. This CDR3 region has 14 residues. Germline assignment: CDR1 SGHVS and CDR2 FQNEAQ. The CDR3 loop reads CASSLTSDTGELFF. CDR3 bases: TGTGCCAGCAGCCTAACTAGCGACACCGGGGAGCTGTTTTTT.

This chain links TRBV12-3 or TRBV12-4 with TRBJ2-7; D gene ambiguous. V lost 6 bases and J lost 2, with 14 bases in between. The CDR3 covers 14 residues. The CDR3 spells CASSPSQVPYEQYF. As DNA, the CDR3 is TGTGCCAGCAGCCCATCGCAGGTCCCCTACGAGCAGTACTTC.

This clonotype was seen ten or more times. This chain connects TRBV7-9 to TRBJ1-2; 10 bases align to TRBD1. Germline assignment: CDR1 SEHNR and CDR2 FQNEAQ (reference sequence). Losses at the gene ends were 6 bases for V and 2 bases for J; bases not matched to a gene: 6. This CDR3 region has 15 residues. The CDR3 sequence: CASRPGQGGNYGYTF. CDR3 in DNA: TGTGCCAGCAGGCCAGGACAGGGGGGCAACTATGGCTACACCTTC.